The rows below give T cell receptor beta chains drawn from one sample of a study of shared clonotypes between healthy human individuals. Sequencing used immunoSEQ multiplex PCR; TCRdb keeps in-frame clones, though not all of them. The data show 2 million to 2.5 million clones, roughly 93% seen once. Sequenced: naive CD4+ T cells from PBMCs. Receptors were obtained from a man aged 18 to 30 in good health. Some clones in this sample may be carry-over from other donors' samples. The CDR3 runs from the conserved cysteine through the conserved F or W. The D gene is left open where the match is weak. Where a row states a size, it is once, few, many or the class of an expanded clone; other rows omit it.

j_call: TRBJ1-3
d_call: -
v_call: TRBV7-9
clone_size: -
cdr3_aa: CASSLRTGLGNTIYF
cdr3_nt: TGTGCCAGCAGCTTAAGGACCGGATTGGGAAACACCATATATTTT

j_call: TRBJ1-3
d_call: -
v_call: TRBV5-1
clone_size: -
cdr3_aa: CASSLAAGSGNTIYF
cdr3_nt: TGCGCCAGCAGCTTGGCGGCAGGATCAGGAAACACCATATATTTT

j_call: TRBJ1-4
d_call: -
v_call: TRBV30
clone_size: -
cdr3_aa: CAWSISGANYGEKLFF
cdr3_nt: TGTGCCTGGAGTATTTCCGGGGCCAATTATGGCGAAAAACTGTTTTTT

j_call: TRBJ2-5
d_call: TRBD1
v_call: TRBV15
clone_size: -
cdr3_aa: CATSRDWGTGQGAAETQYF
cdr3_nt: TGTGCCACCAGCAGAGATTGGGGGACAGGACAGGGGGCCGCGGAGACCCAGTACTTC

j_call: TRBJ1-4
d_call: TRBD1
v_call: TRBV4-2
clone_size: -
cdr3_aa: CASKGQPKEKLFF
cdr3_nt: TGTGCCAGCAAGGGACAGCCGAAGGAAAAACTGTTTTTT

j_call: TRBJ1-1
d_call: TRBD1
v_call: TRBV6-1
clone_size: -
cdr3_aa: CASTPPGQGLEAFF
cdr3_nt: TGTGCCAGCACCCCTCCGGGACAGGGACTGGAAGCTTTCTTT

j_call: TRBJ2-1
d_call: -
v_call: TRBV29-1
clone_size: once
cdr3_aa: CSVEVAAEDNEQFF
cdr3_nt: TGCAGCGTTGAAGTAGCGGCAGAAGACAATGAGCAGTTCTTC

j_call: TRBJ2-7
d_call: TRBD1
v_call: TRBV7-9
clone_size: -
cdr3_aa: CASSLGQGVDEQYF
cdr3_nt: TGTGCCAGCAGCTTGGGTCAGGGGGTCGACGAGCAGTACTTC

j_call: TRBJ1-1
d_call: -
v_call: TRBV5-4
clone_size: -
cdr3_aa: CASSSRKDGPLNTEAFF
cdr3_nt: TGTGCCAGCAGCTCCAGAAAGGACGGACCACTGAACACTGAAGCTTTCTTT

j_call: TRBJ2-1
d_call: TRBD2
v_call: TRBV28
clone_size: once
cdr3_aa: CASSMGGVGYNEQFF
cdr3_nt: TGTGCCAGCAGCATGGGGGGGGTAGGCTACAATGAGCAGTTCTTC

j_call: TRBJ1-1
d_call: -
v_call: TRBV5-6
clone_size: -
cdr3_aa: CASSFWDTEAFF
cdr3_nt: TGTGCCAGCAGCTTTTGGGACACTGAAGCTTTCTTT

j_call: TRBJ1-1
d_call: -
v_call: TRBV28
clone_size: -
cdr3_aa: CASSGLAWGTEAFF
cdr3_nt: TGTGCCAGCAGCGGTTTGGCGTGGGGCACTGAAGCTTTCTTT

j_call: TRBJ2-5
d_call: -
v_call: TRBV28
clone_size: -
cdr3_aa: CASSDQPQETQYF
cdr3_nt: TGTGCCAGCAGCGACCAACCTCAAGAGACCCAGTACTTC

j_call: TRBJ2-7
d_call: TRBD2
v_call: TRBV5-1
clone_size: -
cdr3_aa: CASSLMLAGAYEQYF
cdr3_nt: TGCGCCAGCAGCTTGATGCTAGCGGGAGCCTACGAGCAGTACTTC

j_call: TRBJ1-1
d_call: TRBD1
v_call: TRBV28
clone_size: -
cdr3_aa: CASSLRTGHTEAFF
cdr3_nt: TGTGCCAGCAGTCTCCGGACAGGGCACACTGAAGCTTTCTTT

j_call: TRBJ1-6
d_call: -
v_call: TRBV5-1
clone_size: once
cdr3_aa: CASKAGKYNSPLHF
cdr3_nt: TGCGCCAGCAAGGCGGGGAAATATAATTCACCCCTCCACTTT

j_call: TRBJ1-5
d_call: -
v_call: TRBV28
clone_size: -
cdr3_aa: CASRRSYSNQPQHF
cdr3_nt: TGTGCCTCCAGAAGGAGTTATAGCAATCAGCCCCAGCATTTT

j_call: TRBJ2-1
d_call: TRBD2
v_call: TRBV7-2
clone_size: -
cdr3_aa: CASSPRLAGEQFF
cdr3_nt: TGTGCCAGCAGCCCCCGCCTAGCGGGCGAGCAGTTCTTC

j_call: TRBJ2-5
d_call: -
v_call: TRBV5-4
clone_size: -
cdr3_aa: CASSWGLGKETQYF
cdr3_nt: TGTGCCAGCAGTTGGGGTTTGGGTAAAGAGACCCAGTACTTC

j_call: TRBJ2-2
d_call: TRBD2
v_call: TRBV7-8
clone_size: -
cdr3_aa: CASSPYGAGEFTGELFF
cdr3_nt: TGTGCCAGCAGCCCCTACGGGGCGGGAGAATTCACCGGGGAGCTGTTTTTT

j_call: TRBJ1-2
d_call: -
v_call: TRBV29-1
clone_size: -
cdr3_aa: CSVESNNYGYTF
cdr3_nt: TGCAGCGTTGAATCCAATAACTATGGCTACACCTTC

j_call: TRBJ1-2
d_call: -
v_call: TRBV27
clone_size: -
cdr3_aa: CASSSLPGTYGYTF
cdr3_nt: TGTGCCAGCAGTTCCCTGCCGGGAACCTATGGCTACACCTTC

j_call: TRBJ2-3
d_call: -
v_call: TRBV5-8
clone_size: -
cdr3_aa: CASRPTGRPTDTQYF
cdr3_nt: TGTGCCAGCAGACCTACGGGGAGACCAACAGATACGCAGTATTTT

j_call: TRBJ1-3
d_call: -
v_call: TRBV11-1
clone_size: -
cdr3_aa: CATTHGNTIYF
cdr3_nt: TGTGCCACGACCCATGGAAACACCATATATTTT

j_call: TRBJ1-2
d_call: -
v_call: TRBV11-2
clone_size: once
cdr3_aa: CASSLIPGQLTF
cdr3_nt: TGTGCCAGCAGCCTGATACCGGGACAACTCACCTTC

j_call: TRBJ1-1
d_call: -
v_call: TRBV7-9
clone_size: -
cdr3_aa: CASSLVRQGKNTEAFF
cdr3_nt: TGTGCCAGCAGCTTAGTTCGCCAGGGTAAAAACACTGAAGCTTTCTTT

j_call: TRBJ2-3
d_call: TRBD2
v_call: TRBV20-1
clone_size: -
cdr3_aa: CSVGGTDTQYF
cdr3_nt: TGCAGTGTGGGGGGGACAGATACGCAGTATTTT

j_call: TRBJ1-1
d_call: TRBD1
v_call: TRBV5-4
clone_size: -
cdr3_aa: CAGGVDRGTEAFF
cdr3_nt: TGTGCCGGAGGGGTGGACAGGGGCACTGAAGCTTTCTTT

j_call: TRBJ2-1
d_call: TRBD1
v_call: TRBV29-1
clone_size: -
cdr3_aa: CSVGGQVSYNEQFF
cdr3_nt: TGCAGCGTTGGGGGACAGGTCTCCTACAATGAGCAGTTCTTC